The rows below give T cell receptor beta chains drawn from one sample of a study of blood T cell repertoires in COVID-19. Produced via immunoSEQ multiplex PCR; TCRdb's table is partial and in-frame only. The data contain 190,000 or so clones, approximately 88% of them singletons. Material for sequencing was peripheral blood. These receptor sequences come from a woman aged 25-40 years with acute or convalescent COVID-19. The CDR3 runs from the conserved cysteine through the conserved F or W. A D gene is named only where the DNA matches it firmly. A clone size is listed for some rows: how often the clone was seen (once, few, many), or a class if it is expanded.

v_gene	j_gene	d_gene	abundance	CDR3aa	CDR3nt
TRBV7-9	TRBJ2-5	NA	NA	CASSLYPGTQYQETQYF	TGTGCCAGCAGCTTATATCCCGGGACACAGTACCAAGAGACCCAGTACTTC
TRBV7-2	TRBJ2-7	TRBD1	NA	CASSLDRGREQYF	TGTGCCAGCAGCTTAGACAGGGGAAGGGAGCAGTACTTC
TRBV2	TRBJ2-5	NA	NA	CASKRETQYF	TGTGCCAGCAAACGGGAGACCCAGTACTTC
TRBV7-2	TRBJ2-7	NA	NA	CASSLSRGPTYEQYF	TGTGCCAGCAGTCTTAGCAGGGGCCCGACCTACGAGCAGTACTTC
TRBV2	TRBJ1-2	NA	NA	CATSGTSNYGYTF	TGTGCCACCTCCGGGACATCCAACTATGGCTACACCTTC
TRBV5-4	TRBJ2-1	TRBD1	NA	CASSSMGQKFF	TGTGCCAGCAGCTCTATGGGACAGAAGTTCTTC
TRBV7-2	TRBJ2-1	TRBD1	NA	CASSLDRGSYNEQFF	TGTGCCAGCAGCCTGGACAGGGGGTCCTACAATGAGCAGTTCTTC
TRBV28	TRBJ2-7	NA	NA	CASSLGAPYEQYF	TGTGCCAGCAGTTTAGGGGCCCCCTACGAGCAGTACTTC
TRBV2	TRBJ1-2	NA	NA	CASSGGPHYGYTF	TGTGCCAGCAGCGGGGGGCCTCACTATGGCTACACCTTC
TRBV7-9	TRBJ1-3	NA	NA	CASMNAGNTIYF	TGTGCCAGCATGAATGCGGGAAACACCATATATTTT
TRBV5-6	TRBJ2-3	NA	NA	CASSRSDTQYF	TGTGCCAGCAGCCGTTCAGATACGCAGTATTTT
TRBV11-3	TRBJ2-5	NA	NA	CASSLVASAVFQYF	TGTGCCAGCAGCTTAGTCGCTAGCGCAGTCTTCCAGTACTTC
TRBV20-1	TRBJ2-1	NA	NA	CSASSQRGSYNEQFF	TGCAGTGCTAGTTCTCAACGAGGATCCTACAATGAGCAGTTCTTC
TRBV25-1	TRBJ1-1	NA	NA	CASSVRENTEAFF	TGTGCCAGCAGTGTCCGGGAAAACACTGAAGCTTTCTTT
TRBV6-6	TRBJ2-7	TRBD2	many	CASRSNSGSYEQYF	TGTGCCAGCAGGTCGAATAGCGGGAGTTACGAGCAGTACTTC
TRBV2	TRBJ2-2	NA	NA	CASKGDGELFF	TGTGCCAGCAAGGGAGACGGGGAGCTGTTTTTT
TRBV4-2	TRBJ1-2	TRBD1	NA	CASSQDSNRGRGGYTF	TGTGCCAGCAGCCAAGACAGTAACAGGGGGCGCGGGGGCTACACCTTC
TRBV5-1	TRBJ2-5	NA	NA	CASSLAPGQETQYF	TGCGCCAGCAGCTTGGCGCCGGGGCAAGAGACCCAGTACTTC
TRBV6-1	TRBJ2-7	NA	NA	CASSEAKGYYEQYF	TGTGCCAGCAGTGAAGCAAAGGGGTACTACGAGCAGTACTTC
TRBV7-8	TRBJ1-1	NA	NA	CASVDTEAFF	TGTGCCAGCGTAGACACTGAAGCTTTCTTT
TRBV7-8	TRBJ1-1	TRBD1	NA	CASGRTGGTNTEAFF	TGTGCCAGCGGGCGTACAGGGGGTACGAACACTGAAGCTTTCTTT
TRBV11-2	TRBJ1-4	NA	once	CASSLVSGDEKLFF	TGTGCCAGCAGCTTAGTCTCAGGGGACGAAAAACTGTTTTTT
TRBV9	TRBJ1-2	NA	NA	CASSSGPGGSYTF	TGTGCCAGCAGCAGCGGGCCGGGGGGAAGCTACACCTTC
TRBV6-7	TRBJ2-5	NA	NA	CASSYSMGRLDQETQYF	TGTGCCAGCAGTTACTCGATGGGGAGACTAGACCAAGAGACCCAGTACTTC
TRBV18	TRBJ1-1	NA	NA	CASSPPGEGPAFF	TGTGCCAGCTCACCACCGGGGGAGGGGCCGGCTTTCTTT
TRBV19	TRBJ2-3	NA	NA	CASSQGGGADTQYF	TGTGCCAGTAGTCAGGGTGGGGGCGCAGATACGCAGTATTTT
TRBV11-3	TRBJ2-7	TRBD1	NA	CASSLAGTGYEQYF	TGTGCCAGCAGCTTGGCCGGGACAGGGTACGAGCAGTACTTC
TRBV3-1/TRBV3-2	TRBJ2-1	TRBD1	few	CASSQDGQGDFEQFF	TGTGCCAGCAGCCAAGATGGCCAGGGGGATTTTGAGCAGTTCTTC
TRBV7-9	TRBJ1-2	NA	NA	CASSLGGDYGYTF	TGTGCCAGCAGCTTAGGGGGGGACTATGGCTACACCTTC
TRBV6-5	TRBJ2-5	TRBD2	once	CASSQGLAGDETQYF	TGTGCCAGCAGCCAGGGACTAGCGGGAGACGAGACCCAGTACTTC
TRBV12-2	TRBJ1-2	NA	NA	CASRLERGSYGYTF	TGTGCAAGTCGCTTAGAAAGGGGGAGCTATGGCTACACCTTC
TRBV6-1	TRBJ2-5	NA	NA	CASSEDRQETQYF	TGTGCCAGCAGTGAAGACAGACAAGAGACCCAGTACTTC
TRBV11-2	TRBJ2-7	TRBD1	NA	CASSSEQGAAYEQYF	TGTGCCAGCAGCTCCGAACAGGGGGCGGCCTACGAGCAGTACTTC
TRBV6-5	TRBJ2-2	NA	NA	CASIVEGANTGELFF	TGTGCCAGCATAGTCGAGGGGGCGAACACCGGGGAGCTGTTTTTT
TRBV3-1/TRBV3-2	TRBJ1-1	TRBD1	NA	CASTQRTGGQAFF	TGTGCCAGCACCCAACGGACAGGCGGACAAGCTTTCTTT
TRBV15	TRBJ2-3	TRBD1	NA	CATRDEGDRPDTQYF	TGTGCCACCCGAGACGAAGGGGACAGGCCAGATACGCAGTATTTT
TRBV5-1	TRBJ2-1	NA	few	CASSRQGESSYNEQFF	TGCGCCAGCAGCCGCCAAGGGGAAAGCTCCTACAATGAGCAGTTCTTC
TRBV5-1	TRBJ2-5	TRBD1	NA	CASSSGQVGETQYF	TGCGCCAGCAGCTCGGGACAGGTTGGGGAGACCCAGTACTTC
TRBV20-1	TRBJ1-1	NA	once	CSARDLRERVF	TGCAGTGCTAGAGATCTAAGGGAGAGGGTTTTT
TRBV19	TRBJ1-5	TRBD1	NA	CATGAGTGGNQPQHF	TGTGCCACCGGCGCAGGGACAGGAGGCAATCAGCCCCAGCATTTT
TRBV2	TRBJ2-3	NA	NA	CASSEGTEVEDTQYF	TGTGCCAGCAGTGAAGGGACAGAGGTTGAGGATACGCAGTATTTT
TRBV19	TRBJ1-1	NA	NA	CASTLWGGAEAFF	TGTGCCAGTACCCTATGGGGGGGCGCTGAAGCTTTCTTT
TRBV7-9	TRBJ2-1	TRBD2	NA	CASSPGGPKFF	TGTGCCAGCAGCCCGGGAGGGCCTAAGTTCTTC
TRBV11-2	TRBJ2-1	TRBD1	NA	CASSSPGQYNEQFF	TGTGCCAGCAGCAGCCCGGGACAGTACAATGAGCAGTTCTTC
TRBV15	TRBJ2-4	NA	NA	CAVRTAKNIQYF	TGTGCCGTTCGGACTGCCAAAAACATTCAGTACTTC
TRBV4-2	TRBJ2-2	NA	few	CASSQEPSARTGELFF	TGTGCCAGCAGCCAGGAACCTAGCGCCCGCACCGGGGAGCTGTTTTTT
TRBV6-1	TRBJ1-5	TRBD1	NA	CASSGDRGGVISSQPQHF	TGTGCCAGCAGTGGGGACAGGGGTGGTGTAATTTCGAGTCAGCCCCAGCATTTT
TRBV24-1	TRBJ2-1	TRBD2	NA	CATSAPGTRGYNEQFF	TGTGCCACCAGTGCACCCGGGACTAGGGGCTACAATGAGCAGTTCTTC